The present TCR beta chain was sequenced within a study of control samples from healthy donors and cancer patients. Repertoires were generated with immunoSEQ multiplex PCR, while TCRdb's copy carries only in-frame clones and drops some. The sample has over 150,000 clones; approximately 94% are singletons. This clone is a singleton in its sample. This CDR3 is built from 13 residues. V gave up 6 bases and J gave up 4 bases; unmatched junction bases: 5. The germline CDR1 and CDR2 sequences are MDHEN and SYDVKM. This sequence joins TRBV28 and TRBJ1-2; 7 bases are a match to TRBD1. The sample consisted of blood. This sequence was found in a man between 40 and 49 years old in good health. CDR3 nucleotide sequence: TGTGCCAGCAGGACGGGACAGACCTATGGCTACACCTTC. Translating gives CASRTGQTYGYTF.